This TCR beta chain was identified during a study of T cells expressing NK-cell markers. As to this clonotype: Antigen unknown.

The CDR3 consists of 13 residues. CDR1 is SGHTA, CDR2 FQGTGA, per germline. Study results and caveats: The same clonotypes also predominated in the CD3+CD56-NKG2C+ fraction of several donors.

TCRdb re-called the 5' RACE reads; every CDR3 protein appears as one record, without DNA. Its clone listing holds about 260,000 distinct CDR3 sequences. Sequencing was performed on blood T cells: a sorted CD56 or NKG2C T cell subset, CD4+ or CD8+ T cells, or bulk PBMC T cells (not recorded which). This clonotype originated in a man between 18 and 35 years old in good health. J is TRBJ1-5 and V is TRBV7-3. CDR3 loop: CASSTSREGPQHF.